The 9 T cell receptor beta chains reported below all come from one sample, sequenced in a study of graft-versus-host responses after intestinal transplantation. Researchers placed approximately 200,000 CFSE-labeled responder cells in culture with approximately 200,000 irradiated, violet-dye-labeled stimulator cells. Sequencing used immunoSEQ multiplex PCR; TCRdb keeps in-frame clones, though not all of them. The table has roughly 20,000 clones, 40% to 45% seen once; the top ten hold roughly 1.7%. The sample here was alloreactive CD8+ T cells from a mixed lymphocyte reaction culture, taken before intestinal transplant. The subset is: CFSE-low proliferating T cells sorted from roughly 6-day pre-transplant mixed lymphocyte reaction (GvH or HvG direction). The receptors were sampled from a human patient who received an intestinal transplant.

The V call is TRBV4-1, the J call TRBJ2-7, with D uncertain. Germline CDR1 reads MGHRA; CDR2 reads YSYEKL. This CDR3 spans 16 amino acids. V lost 4 bases, J lost 6 bases, and 22 bases lay in between. CDR3 loop: CASSLALDMELSEQYF. The CDR3 nucleotides are TGCGCCAGCAGCCTCGCCCTCGACATGGAGCTCTCCGAGCAGTACTTC.

J is TRBJ2-6 and V is TRBV5-1; no firm D call. Germline values: CDR1 SGHRS, CDR2 YFSETQ. This CDR3 spans 14 amino acids. V lost 0 bases, J lost 4 bases, and 5 bases lay in between. Here the CDR3 reads CASSLGAGANVLTF. For the CDR3, the DNA is TGCGCCAGCAGCTTGGGGGCAGGGGCCAACGTCCTGACTTTC.

The chain couples TRBV7-8 to TRBJ2-1; TRBD2 matches at 9 bases. Germline V gives CDR1 SGHVS, CDR2 FQNEAQ. V lost 6 bases and J lost 2; bases outside the gene matches: 5. There are 15 residues in the CDR3. The CDR3 DNA reads as TGTGCCAGCAGTGGGCGGGAGGGCCCCTACAATGAGCAGTTCTTC. As protein: CASSGREGPYNEQFF.

This chain uses TRBV7-6 with TRBJ2-7; 12 positions agree with TRBD2. This CDR3 spans 17 amino acids. Trimming removed 3 bases from V and 2 bases from J; junction bases left unmatched: 8. Germline V gives CDR1 SGHVS, CDR2 FNYEAQ. The CDR3 loop is CASSFLAGGPLAYEQYF. For the CDR3, the DNA is TGTGCCAGCAGCTTCCTAGCGGGAGGGCCGCTGGCCTACGAGCAGTACTTC.

This clone was recorded a few times. The chain recombines TRBV19 with TRBJ2-7, with D perhaps matching TRBD2 (6 bases). There are 13 residues in the CDR3. CDR1 and CDR2 from the germline V gene are LNHDA and SQIVND (reference sequence). Trimming removed 5 bases from V and 2 bases from J, with 10 bases in between. The CDR3 bases are TGTGCCAGTAGTTTAGCGGTTGCCTACGAGCAGTACTTC. Translation: CASSLAVAYEQYF.

DNA of the CDR3: TGTGCCACCAGCAGAGATCAGGGGGCTGGAAACACCATATATTTT. Translated, it gives CATSRDQGAGNTIYF. This sequence joins TRBV15 and TRBJ1-3, with 7 bases matching TRBD1. Germline loops: CDR1 LNHNV, CDR2 YYDKDF (reference sequence). With 0 bases clipped from V and 2 bases from J, the junction kept 1 base outside the gene matches. The CDR3 runs 15 residues.

This clone was counted between two and nine times. The chain joins TRBV5-6 to TRBJ1-5; 9 bases fit TRBD1. The CDR3 runs 15 residues. Germline assignment: CDR1 SGHDT and CDR2 YYEEEE. With V trimmed by 4 bases and J by 5 bases, 7 bases remained unmatched. The CDR3 region is CASSRGGTGYQPQHF. In nucleotides, the CDR3 is TGTGCCAGCAGCCGCGGGGGGACAGGGTATCAGCCCCAGCATTTT.

This sequence joins TRBV6-4 and TRBJ1-3, with 7 bases that match TRBD1. V was pared by 10 bases and J by 4 bases, with 7 bases of the junction left unmatched. CDR1 MRHNA and CDR2 SNTAGT come from the germline V gene. The CDR3 extends over 13 amino acids. CDR3 sequence: CANRTGSGNTIYF. CDR3 sequence (DNA): TGTGCCAATCGGACAGGTTCAGGAAACACCATATATTTT.

Ten or more counts support this clone. The V call is TRBV6-5, the J call TRBJ2-7, with 7 bases aligning to TRBD2. Germline V gene lookup returns CDR1 MNHEY and CDR2 SVGAGI. This CDR3 is built from 15 residues. Trimming cost V 2 bases and J 3 bases; bases outside gene matches: 7. The CDR3 spells CASSYLSIAGYEQYF. The CDR3 bases are TGTGCCAGCAGTTACCTATCTATAGCGGGCTACGAGCAGTACTTC.